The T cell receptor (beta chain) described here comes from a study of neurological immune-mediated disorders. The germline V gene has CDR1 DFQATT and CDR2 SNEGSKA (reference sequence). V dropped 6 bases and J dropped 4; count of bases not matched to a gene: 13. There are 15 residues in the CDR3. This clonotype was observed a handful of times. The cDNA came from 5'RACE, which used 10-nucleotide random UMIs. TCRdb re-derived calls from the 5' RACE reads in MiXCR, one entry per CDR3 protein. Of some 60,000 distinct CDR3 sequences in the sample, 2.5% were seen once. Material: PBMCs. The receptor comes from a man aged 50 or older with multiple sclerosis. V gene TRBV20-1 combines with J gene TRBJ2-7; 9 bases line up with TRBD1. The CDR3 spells CSAHYTGGVGYEQYF. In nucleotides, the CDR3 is TGCAGTGCCCATTATACAGGGGGCGTGGGATACGAGCAGTACTTC.